These 30 T cell receptor beta chains were all obtained from the same sample, sequenced in a study of blood T cell repertoires in COVID-19 (dated by TCRdb to about 2020). Libraries were built with the immunoSEQ multiplex PCR assay. Sourced from immuneACCESS, this table was stored by TCRdb with only in-frame sequences that have V and J called. A share of the clones is absent; for the studies checked, an unresolved V gene accounts for under half, and the remainder has no known explanation. The sample has around 97,000 clones on record, about 91% of them singletons. Of the sample, about 3% falls within the top ten clones. Source material: peripheral blood. The receptors shown here come from a human donor in a cohort sampled during active COVID-19.

Details on this clone: The same CDR3 is also encoded by other DNA sequences in this sample. The J gene is TRBJ2-7, the V gene TRBV18; 9 bases fit TRBD1. CDR3 size: 15 residues. With 0 bases clipped from V and 3 bases from J, the junction kept 3 bases outside the gene matches. CDR1 is KGHSH, CDR2 LQKENI, per germline. The CDR3 protein is CASSPPGQGGYEQYF. Written as DNA, the CDR3 is TGTGCCAGCTCACCACCGGGACAGGGCGGCTACGAGCAGTACTTC. Drawing the rest from reference TRBV18 and TRBJ2-7, the complete variable domain is NAGVMQNPRHLVRRRGQEARLRCSPMKGHSHVYWYRQLPEEGLKFMVYLQKENIIDESGMPKERFSAEFPKEGPSILRIQQVVRGDSAAYFCASSPPGQGGYEQYFGPGTRLTVT.

This clone was recorded only once. This rearrangement joins TRBV6-5 to TRBJ2-7, with 7 positions matching TRBD1. This CDR3 contains 13 residues. CDR1 and CDR2 (germline): MNHEY, SVGAGI. The V segment lost 7 bases and the J segment 4 bases; nucleotides outside the gene matches: 7. As DNA, the CDR3 is TGTGCCAGCACCTTGGGACAGAGTTACGAGCAGTACTTC. This codes for CASTLGQSYEQYF.

This chain connects TRBV11-2 to TRBJ2-2; no definite D call. The germline V gene encodes CDR1 SGHAT and CDR2 FQNNGV. The CDR3 length is 13 residues. The V end lost 5 bases, the J end lost 5 bases, and 9 bases lay between the germline ends. The CDR3 DNA sequence: TGTGCCAGCAGCCCAATAGAAACCGGGGAGCTGTTTTTT. Translated, it gives CASSPIETGELFF.

The rearrangement links TRBV7-9 to TRBJ2-5, with TRBD2 matching over 9 bases. The length of the CDR3 is 15 residues. With 6 bases clipped from V and 0 bases from J, the junction kept 5 bases outside the gene matches. CDR1 is SEHNR and CDR2 is FQNEAQ in the germline V gene (reference sequence). Here the CDR3 reads CASRNSGGYQETQYF. CDR3 sequence (DNA): TGTGCCAGCAGGAATAGCGGGGGTTACCAAGAGACCCAGTACTTC.

V usage is TRBV11-3 and J usage is TRBJ1-1, with 8 nucleotides matching TRBD1. V lost 3 bases to trimming and J lost 1 base; unmatched junction nucleotides: 4. The CDR3 has 15 amino acids. Per germline, CDR1 SGHNT and CDR2 YENEEA. CDR3 nucleotides: TGTGCCAGCAGCTTGACCGGGACAGGGAACACTGAAGCTTTCTTT. Its translation: CASSLTGTGNTEAFF.

This chain links TRBV7-9 with TRBJ1-6; D is uncertain. The CDR3 runs 12 residues. Per the germline V gene, CDR1 is SEHNR and CDR2 is FQNEAQ (reference sequence). V shed 8 bases and J shed 6 bases, with 8 bases lying between them. CDR3: CASAELNSPLHF. CDR3 DNA: TGTGCCAGCGCCGAACTTAATTCACCCCTCCACTTT.

The chain carries TRBV19 and TRBJ2-2; TRBD1 matches 7 bases. The junction had 4 bases not matched to a gene; V was cut back by 1 base and J by 5 bases. Germline V lookup: CDR1 LNHDA, CDR2 SQIVND (reference sequence). This CDR3 comprises 15 residues. The CDR3 nucleotides are TGTGCCAGTAGTATAGCGGGACAGCTGACCGGGGAGCTGTTTTTT. It specifies CASSIAGQLTGELFF. The entire variable domain, with the rest obtained from reference TRBV19 and TRBJ2-2, is as follows: DGGITQSPKYLFRKEGQNVTLSCEQNLNHDAMYWYRQDPGQGLRLIYYSQIVNDFQKGDIAEGYSVSREKKESFPLTVTSAQKNPTAFYLCASSIAGQLTGELFFGEGSRLTVL.

The J gene is TRBJ2-4, the V gene TRBV27; perhaps TRBD2 as D (5 bases). The V gene's germline CDR1 is MNHEY and CDR2 SMNVEV (reference sequence). The CDR3 extends over 12 amino acids. V was cut by 2 bases and J by 11 bases, with 10 bases left in between. CDR3 in amino acids: CASSLGGSVQYF. DNA for the CDR3: TGTGCCAGCAGTTTAGGCGGGTCTGTTCAGTACTTC.

V usage is TRBV9 and J usage is TRBJ2-2, with 7 bases that match TRBD2. The length of the CDR3 is 15 residues. Losses at the gene ends were 1 base for V and 5 bases for J; bases not matched to a gene: 5. Germline lookup yields CDR1 SGDLS and CDR2 YYNGEE. CDR3: CASSVNVGGTGELFF. The CDR3, as DNA: TGTGCCAGCAGCGTAAATGTCGGGGGGACCGGGGAGCTGTTTTTT.

CDR3 region: CASSPTVDEQYF. In DNA, the CDR3 is TGTGCCAGCAGCCCGACAGTTGACGAGCAGTACTTC. The V call is TRBV5-4, the J call TRBJ2-7, with D perhaps TRBD1 (5 bases). The CDR3 is 12 residues long. V was cut by 4 bases and J by 5 bases, with 10 bases left in between. CDR1 and CDR2 from the germline V gene are SGHNT and YYREEE (reference sequence).

The J gene is TRBJ1-1, the V gene TRBV7-3, with D tentatively TRBD1 (6 bases). In germline, CDR1 is SGHTA, CDR2 FQGTGA. V shed 2 bases and J shed 4 bases, with 11 bases lying between them. The CDR3 has 14 residues. CDR3 sequence (DNA): TGTGCCAGCAGCTTACTAGTCAGGGGCACTGAAGCTTTCTTT. This translates into CASSLLVRGTEAFF.

V gene TRBV5-1 combines with J gene TRBJ2-7; tentative D call: TRBD2 (5 bases). Per germline, CDR1 SGHRS and CDR2 YFSETQ. The CDR3 is 16 amino acids. Trimming cost V 4 bases and J 0 bases, with 17 bases left between them. This CDR3 is CASSLGSADYSYEQYF. The CDR3 bases are TGCGCCAGCAGCCTTGGATCTGCAGACTACTCCTACGAGCAGTACTTC.

The chain carries TRBV13 and TRBJ2-7; D possibly corresponds to TRBD2 (5 bases). This CDR3 spans 15 amino acids. Germline values: CDR1 PRHDT, CDR2 FYEKMQ (reference sequence). V was clipped by 5 bases and J by 0 bases, with 14 bases between them. The DNA of the CDR3 is TGTGCCAGCAGCGCGATGGAGGAGGCCTCCTACGAGCAGTACTTC. Protein sequence: CASSAMEEASYEQYF.

The J gene is TRBJ2-1, the V gene TRBV5-1; D is perhaps TRBD2 (7 bases). Germline V gene lookup returns CDR1 SGHRS and CDR2 YFSETQ. The CDR3 consists of 16 residues. V was shortened by 2 bases and J by 0 bases, with 12 bases between the two germline ends. CDR3 sequence: CASSLGGVYSYNEQFF. For the CDR3, the DNA is TGCGCCAGCAGCTTAGGGGGGGTATACTCCTACAATGAGCAGTTCTTC.

Here the CDR3 reads CATSSLRTVVSDTQYF. CDR3 nucleotide sequence: TGTGCCACCAGCAGTCTGAGGACAGTAGTTTCAGATACGCAGTATTTT. The V and J genes are TRBV15 and TRBJ2-3, with D possibly being TRBD1 (6 bases). The CDR3 loop spans 16 amino acids. Trimming took 3 bases from V and 4 from J, leaving 17 bases between them. From germline, CDR1 is LNHNV and CDR2 YYDKDF (reference sequence).

The chain joins TRBV25-1 to TRBJ2-7; the match to TRBD2 covers 7 bases. The ends lost 8 bases at V and 4 bases at J; junction bases unmatched: 11. There are 14 residues in the CDR3. CDR1 MGHDK and CDR2 SYGVNS come from the germline V gene. The CDR3 loop is CASRGGEGKYEQYF. The CDR3 bases are TGTGCCAGCCGAGGAGGGGAGGGTAAATACGAGCAGTACTTC.

V is TRBV3-1 (or the pseudogene TRBV3-2) and J is TRBJ2-7, with 7 bases aligning to TRBD1. The CDR3 loop spans 14 amino acids. Losses at the gene ends were 3 bases for V and 5 bases for J; bases not matched to a gene: 7. Germline V gene lookup returns CDR1 LGHDT and CDR2 YNNKEL (reference sequence). The CDR3 DNA follows: TGTGCCAGCAGCCAGGTGGACAGGCTTAACGAGCAGTACTTC. Its translation is CASSQVDRLNEQYF.

The chain is built from TRBV19 and TRBJ1-5; D might be TRBD1 (5 bases). Trimming removed 4 bases at V and 7 bases at J, with 14 bases between. The CDR3 length is 14 residues. Germline lookup yields CDR1 LNHDA and CDR2 SQIVND (reference sequence). CDR3: CASSTAGRYQPQHF. In DNA, the CDR3 is TGTGCCAGTAGTACCGCAGGGCGTTACCAGCCCCAGCATTTT.

A single count supports this clone. The chain uses TRBV28 and TRBJ1-1; TRBD1 might be the D (5 bases). Trimming took off 5 bases at V and 0 bases at J, with 10 bases between the two ends. The CDR3 loop spans 14 amino acids. Germline lookup yields CDR1 MDHEN and CDR2 SYDVKM. The CDR3 protein is CASSEQAMNTEAFF. The CDR3, as DNA: TGTGCCAGCAGTGAACAGGCCATGAACACTGAAGCTTTCTTT.

The chain combines TRBV5-1 with TRBJ1-5, with 9 bases fitting TRBD1. There are 14 residues in the CDR3. The germline V gene encodes CDR1 SGHRS and CDR2 YFSETQ. V trimming: 4 bases; J trimming: 7 bases; junction bases outside the gene matches: 6. The CDR3 coding sequence is TGCGCCAGCAGCCCAGGGACAGGGACCCAGCCCCAGCATTTT. Translation: CASSPGTGTQPQHF.

A single count supports this clone. Here the CDR3 DNA reads TGCGCCAGCAGCTTGAATGACCCCGGGGAAAAACTGTTTTTT. This codes for CASSLNDPGEKLFF. The chain combines TRBV5-1 with TRBJ1-4; no firm D call. The CDR3 has 14 amino acids. Looked up from germline, CDR1 is SGHRS and CDR2 is YFSETQ. V was shortened by 1 base and J by 8 bases, with 12 bases between the two germline ends.

This chain connects TRBV20-1 to TRBJ2-1; 11 bases match TRBD2. The CDR3 has 14 amino acids. Germline CDR1 and CDR2: DFQATT and SNEGSKA (reference sequence). Losses at the gene ends were 3 bases for V and 8 bases for J; bases not matched to a gene: 6. The CDR3 region is CSASSSGRAHEQFF. CDR3 sequence (DNA): TGCAGTGCTAGTAGTAGCGGGAGGGCACATGAGCAGTTCTTC.

The CDR3: CASSSFLSGRPNEQYF. The DNA for the CDR3 is TGTGCCAGCAGCTCCTTTCTTAGCGGGAGGCCAAACGAGCAGTACTTC. The chain carries TRBV6-2 or TRBV6-3 and TRBJ2-7, with 10 bases that match TRBD2. Trimming removed 6 bases from V and 5 bases from J; junction bases left unmatched: 13. The CDR3 consists of 16 residues. Germline V gene sequence: CDR1 MNHEY, CDR2 SVGEGT.

The V gene is TRBV3-1 (or the pseudogene TRBV3-2), the J gene TRBJ2-3; D might be TRBD2 (5 bases). Trimming took off 3 bases at V and 0 bases at J, with 16 bases between the two ends. Per germline, CDR1 LGHDT and CDR2 YNNKEL (reference sequence). The CDR3 spans 17 residues. The chain's CDR3 is CASSHPSKTQSTDTQYF. As DNA, the CDR3 is TGTGCCAGCAGCCACCCTAGCAAGACTCAGAGCACAGATACGCAGTATTTT.

V usage is TRBV5-1 and J usage is TRBJ1-3; TRBD1 aligns across 9 bases. Germline V CDR1 and CDR2: SGHRS, YFSETQ. Unmatched junction bases numbered 12, after V lost 4 bases and J lost 1 base. The CDR3 is made up of 18 amino acids. The CDR3: CASSPTRGTGISGNTIYF. The CDR3 nucleotides are TGCGCCAGCAGCCCAACCAGGGGGACAGGGATTTCTGGAAACACCATATATTTT.

This chain joins TRBV6-5 and TRBJ1-3, with TRBD1 as a possible D gene (6 bases). This CDR3 is 14 amino acids long. The ends were cut back, 6 bases at V and 3 bases at J, with 12 bases in the middle. The germline V gene encodes CDR1 MNHEY and CDR2 SVGAGI. CDR3 sequence (DNA): TGTGCCAGCAGCACCGGGACAATTGGAAACACCATATATTTT. It is translated as CASSTGTIGNTIYF.

As DNA, the CDR3 is TGTGCCAGCAGCTTGCCCCGGGACAGGGTTGTTGGTGGCTACACCTTC. It translates to CASSLPRDRVVGGYTF. This chain connects TRBV5-6 to TRBJ1-2, with TRBD1 identical over 9 bases. The length of the CDR3 is 16 residues. Trimming cost V 1 base and J 7 bases; bases outside gene matches: 11. Germline-derived CDR1 and CDR2 are SGHDT and YYEEEE. Supplemented by reference TRBV5-6 and TRBJ1-2, the full variable domain reads DAGVTQSPTHLIKTRGQQVTLRCSPKSGHDTVSWYQQALGQGPQFIFQYYEEEERQRGNFPDRFSGHQFPNYSSELNVNALLLGDSALYLCASSLPRDRVVGGYTFGSGTRLTVV.

The chain uses TRBV6-5 and TRBJ2-7, with 10 bases identical to TRBD1. V trimming: 6 bases; J trimming: 4 bases; junction bases outside the gene matches: 9. This CDR3 spans 15 amino acids. Germline loops: CDR1 MNHEY, CDR2 SVGAGI. For the CDR3, the DNA is TGTGCCAGCAGCCCCCCGACAGGGGGCCAGTACGAGCAGTACTTC. It encodes CASSPPTGGQYEQYF.

The V call is TRBV4-2, the J call TRBJ1-1; 7 nucleotides align to TRBD1. CDR1 LGHNA and CDR2 YNFKEQ come from the germline V gene. V was clipped by 4 bases and J by 0 bases; unmatched bases: 5. The CDR3 loop spans 15 amino acids. The CDR3 DNA is TGTGCCAGCAGCCGGGAACAGGGGTTGAACACTGAAGCTTTCTTT. This gives the protein CASSREQGLNTEAFF.

This clone was picked up a small number of times. The chain uses TRBV18 and TRBJ1-1; no definite D call. Germline V gives CDR1 KGHSH, CDR2 LQKENI. Trimming pared 2 bases from V and 1 base from J, leaving 5 bases between. The CDR3 has 13 amino acids. CDR3 amino acids: CASSPSGNTEAFF. Here the CDR3 DNA reads TGTGCCAGCTCACCATCAGGGAACACTGAAGCTTTCTTT.